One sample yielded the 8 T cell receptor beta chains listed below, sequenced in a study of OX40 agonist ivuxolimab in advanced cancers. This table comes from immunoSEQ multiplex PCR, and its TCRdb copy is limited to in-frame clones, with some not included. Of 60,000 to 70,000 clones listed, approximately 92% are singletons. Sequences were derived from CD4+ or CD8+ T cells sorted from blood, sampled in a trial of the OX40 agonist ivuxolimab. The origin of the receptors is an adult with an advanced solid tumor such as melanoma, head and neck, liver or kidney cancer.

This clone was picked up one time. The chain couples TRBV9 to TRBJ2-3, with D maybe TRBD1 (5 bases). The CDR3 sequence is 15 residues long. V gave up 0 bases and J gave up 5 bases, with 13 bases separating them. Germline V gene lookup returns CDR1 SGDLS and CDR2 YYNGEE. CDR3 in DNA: TGTGCCAGCAGCGTAGAAGGGGCCGCCGGAGATACGCAGTATTTT. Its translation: CASSVEGAAGDTQYF.

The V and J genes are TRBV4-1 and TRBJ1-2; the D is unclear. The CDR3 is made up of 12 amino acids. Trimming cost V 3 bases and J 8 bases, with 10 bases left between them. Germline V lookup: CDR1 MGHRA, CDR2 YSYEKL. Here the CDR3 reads CASSQASGGYTF. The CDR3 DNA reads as TGCGCCAGCAGCCAGGCCTCTGGAGGCTACACCTTC.

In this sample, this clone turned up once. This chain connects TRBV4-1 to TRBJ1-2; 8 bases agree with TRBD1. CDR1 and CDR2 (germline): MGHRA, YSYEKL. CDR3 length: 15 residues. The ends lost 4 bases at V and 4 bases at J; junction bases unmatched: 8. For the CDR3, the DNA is TGCGCCAGCAGCCCTCTAGGACAGGGTGGCTATGGCTACACCTTC. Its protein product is CASSPLGQGGYGYTF.

The CDR3 sequence is CASSLGSGRLYEQYF. The CDR3, as DNA: TGTGCCAGCAGCTTAGGTAGCGGGAGACTTTACGAGCAGTACTTC. The chain uses TRBV11-2 and TRBJ2-7; 9 bases fit TRBD2. Germline V gene data show CDR1 as SGHAT and CDR2 as FQNNGV. This CDR3 region has 15 residues. Trimming at V came to 1 base and at J to 4 bases, leaving 5 bases not matched to a gene.

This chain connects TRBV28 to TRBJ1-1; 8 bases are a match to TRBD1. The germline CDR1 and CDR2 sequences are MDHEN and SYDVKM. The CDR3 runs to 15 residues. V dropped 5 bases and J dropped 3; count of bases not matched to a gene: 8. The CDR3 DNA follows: TGTGCCAGCAGTCCCGGACAGGGTTTGGACACTGAAGCTTTCTTT. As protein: CASSPGQGLDTEAFF. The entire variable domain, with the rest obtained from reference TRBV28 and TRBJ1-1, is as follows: DVKVTQSSRYLVKRTGEKVFLECVQDMDHENMFWYRQDPGLGLRLIYFSYDVKMKEKGDIPEGYSVSREKKERFSLILESASTNQTSMYLCASSPGQGLDTEAFFGQGTRLTVV.

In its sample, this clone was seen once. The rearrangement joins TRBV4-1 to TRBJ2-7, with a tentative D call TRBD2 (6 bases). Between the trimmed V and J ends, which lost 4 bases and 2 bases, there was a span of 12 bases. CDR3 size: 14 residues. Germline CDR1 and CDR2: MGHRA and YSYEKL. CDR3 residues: CASSPTSGAYEQYF. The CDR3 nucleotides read TGCGCCAGCAGCCCGACTAGTGGCGCCTACGAGCAGTACTTC.

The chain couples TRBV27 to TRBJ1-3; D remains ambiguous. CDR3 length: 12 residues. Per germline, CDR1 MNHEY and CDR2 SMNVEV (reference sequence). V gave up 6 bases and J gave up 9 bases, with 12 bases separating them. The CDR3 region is CASRALGGTIYF. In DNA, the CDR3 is TGTGCCAGCAGGGCTCTAGGAGGCACCATATATTTT.

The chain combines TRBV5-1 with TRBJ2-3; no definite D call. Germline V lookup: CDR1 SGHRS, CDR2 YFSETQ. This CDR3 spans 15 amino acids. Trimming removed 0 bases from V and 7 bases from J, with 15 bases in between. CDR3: CASSLDFATGYTQYF. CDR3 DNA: TGCGCCAGCAGCTTGGACTTTGCGACGGGTTATACGCAGTATTTT. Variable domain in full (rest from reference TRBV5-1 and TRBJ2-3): KAGVTQTPRYLIKTRGQQVTLSCSPISGHRSVSWYQQTPGQGLQFLFEYFSETQRNKGNFPGRFSGRQFSNSRSEMNVSTLELGDSALYLCASSLDFATGYTQYFGPGTRLTVL.